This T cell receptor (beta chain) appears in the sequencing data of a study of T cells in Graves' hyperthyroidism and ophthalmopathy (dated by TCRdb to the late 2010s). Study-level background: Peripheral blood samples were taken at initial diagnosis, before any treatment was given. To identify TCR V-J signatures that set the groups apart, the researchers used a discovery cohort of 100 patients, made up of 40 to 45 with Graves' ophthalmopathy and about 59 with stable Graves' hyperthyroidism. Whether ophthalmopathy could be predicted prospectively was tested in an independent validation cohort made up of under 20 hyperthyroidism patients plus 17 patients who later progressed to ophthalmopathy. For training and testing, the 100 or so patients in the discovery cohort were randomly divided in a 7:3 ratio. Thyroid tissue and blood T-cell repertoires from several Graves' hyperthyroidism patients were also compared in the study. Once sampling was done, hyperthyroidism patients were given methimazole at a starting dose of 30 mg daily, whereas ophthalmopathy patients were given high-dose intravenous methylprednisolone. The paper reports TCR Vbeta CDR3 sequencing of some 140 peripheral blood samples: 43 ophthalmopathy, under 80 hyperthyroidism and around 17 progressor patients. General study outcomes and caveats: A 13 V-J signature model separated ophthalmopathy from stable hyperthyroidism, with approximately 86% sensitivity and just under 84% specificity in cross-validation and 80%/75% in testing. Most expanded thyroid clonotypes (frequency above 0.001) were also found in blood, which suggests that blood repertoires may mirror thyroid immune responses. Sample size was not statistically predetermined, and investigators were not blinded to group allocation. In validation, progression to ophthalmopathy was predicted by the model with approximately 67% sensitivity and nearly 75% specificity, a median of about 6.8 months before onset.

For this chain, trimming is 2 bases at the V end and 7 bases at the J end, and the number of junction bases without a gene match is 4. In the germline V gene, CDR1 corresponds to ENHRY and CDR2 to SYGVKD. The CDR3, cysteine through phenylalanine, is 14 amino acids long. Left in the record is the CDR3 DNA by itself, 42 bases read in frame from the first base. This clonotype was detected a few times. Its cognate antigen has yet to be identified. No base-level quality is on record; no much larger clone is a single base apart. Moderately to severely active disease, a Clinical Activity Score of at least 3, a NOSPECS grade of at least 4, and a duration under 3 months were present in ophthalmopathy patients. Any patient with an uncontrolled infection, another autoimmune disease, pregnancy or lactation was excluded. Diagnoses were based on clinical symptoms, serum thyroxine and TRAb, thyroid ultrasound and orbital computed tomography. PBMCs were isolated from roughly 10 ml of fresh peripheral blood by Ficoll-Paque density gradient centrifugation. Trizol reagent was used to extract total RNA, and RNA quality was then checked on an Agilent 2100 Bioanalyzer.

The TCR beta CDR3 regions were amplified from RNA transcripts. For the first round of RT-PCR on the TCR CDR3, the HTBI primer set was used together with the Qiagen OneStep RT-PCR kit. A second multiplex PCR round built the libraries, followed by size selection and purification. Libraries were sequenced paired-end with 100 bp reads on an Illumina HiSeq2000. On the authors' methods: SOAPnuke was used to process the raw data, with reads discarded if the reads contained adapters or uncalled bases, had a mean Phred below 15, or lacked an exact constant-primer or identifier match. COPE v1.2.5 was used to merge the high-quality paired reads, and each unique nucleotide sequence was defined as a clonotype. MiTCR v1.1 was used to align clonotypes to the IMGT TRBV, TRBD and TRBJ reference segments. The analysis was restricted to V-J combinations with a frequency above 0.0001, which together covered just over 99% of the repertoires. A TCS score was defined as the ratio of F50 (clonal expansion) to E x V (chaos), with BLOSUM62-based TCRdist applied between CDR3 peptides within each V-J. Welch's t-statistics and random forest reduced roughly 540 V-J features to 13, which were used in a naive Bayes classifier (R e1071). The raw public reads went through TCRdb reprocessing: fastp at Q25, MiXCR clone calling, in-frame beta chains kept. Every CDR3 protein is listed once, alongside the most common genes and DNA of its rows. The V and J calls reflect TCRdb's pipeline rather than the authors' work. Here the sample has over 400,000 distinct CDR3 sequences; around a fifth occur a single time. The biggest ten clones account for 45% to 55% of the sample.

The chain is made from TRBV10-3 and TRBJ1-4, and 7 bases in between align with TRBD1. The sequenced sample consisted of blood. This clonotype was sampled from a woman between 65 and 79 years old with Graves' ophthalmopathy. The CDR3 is CAISEDRVTEKLFF. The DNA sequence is TGTGCCATCAGTGAGGACAGGGTTACTGAAAAACTGTTTTTT.